The 26 T cell receptor beta chains reported below all come from one sample, sequenced in a study of blood T cell repertoires in COVID-19. The table came from immunoSEQ multiplex PCR; TCRdb's copy has only in-frame clones and leaves some out. The sample lists almost 300,000 clones, over 85% occurring once. Sequenced sample: peripheral blood. Receptors were obtained from a woman in her thirties with COVID-19, enrolled during active disease.

CDR3 in DNA: TGTGCCAGCAGTCACTCCGCCGGGGAGACTGAAGCTTTCTTT. This sequence encodes CASSHSAGETEAFF. The V call is TRBV27, the J call TRBJ1-1; D ambiguous. V lost 5 bases and J lost 5, with 15 bases in between. The CDR3 spans 14 residues. Germline CDR1 is MNHEY and CDR2 is SMNVEV (reference sequence).

The chain is built from TRBV5-1 and TRBJ2-7; no reliable D call. The CDR3 is made up of 15 amino acids. The V gene lost 7 bases and the J gene lost 7 bases, with 24 bases spanning the gap. CDR1 and CDR2 from the germline V gene are SGHRS and YFSETQ. This CDR3 is CASGDGLPARWEQYF. The CDR3 nucleotides read TGCGCCAGCGGCGACGGGTTGCCCGCGCGTTGGGAGCAGTACTTC.

This chain uses TRBV6-5 with TRBJ1-1, with D hard to call. Germline V gene sequence: CDR1 MNHEY, CDR2 SVGAGI. The length of the CDR3 is 14 residues. Trimming removed 6 bases at V and 0 bases at J, with 11 bases between. The CDR3 protein is CASSLLTVNTEAFF. Here the CDR3 DNA reads TGTGCCAGCAGCCTACTTACGGTGAACACTGAAGCTTTCTTT.

The rearrangement uses TRBV6-5 and TRBJ2-7, with 7 bases matching TRBD2. V dropped 6 bases and J dropped 0; count of bases not matched to a gene: 8. In germline, CDR1 is MNHEY, CDR2 SVGAGI. This CDR3 has 15 amino acids. DNA of the CDR3: TGTGCCAGCAGCTCAGCGGGGTTTAGCTCCTACGAGCAGTACTTC. This sequence encodes CASSSAGFSSYEQYF.

This sequence joins TRBV10-3 and TRBJ2-7; possibly TRBD2 for D (6 bases). The CDR3 has 13 residues. V lost 6 bases to trimming and J lost 4 bases, with 13 bases between them. Germline-derived CDR1 and CDR2 are ENHRY and SYGVKD. The CDR3 DNA reads TGTGCCATCAGCTCGGGGGAACAATACGAGCAGTACTTC. Encoded protein: CAISSGEQYEQYF.

The CDR3 loop reads CSVGDSLISSYEQYF. The CDR3 DNA sequence: TGCAGCGTTGGGGACAGCCTCATTAGCTCCTACGAGCAGTACTTC. The chain recombines TRBV29-1 with TRBJ2-7; 7 bases map to TRBD1. V was pared by 4 bases and J by 0 bases, with 9 bases of the junction left unmatched. The CDR3 is made up of 15 amino acids. Germline V gene sequence: CDR1 SQVTM, CDR2 ANQGSEA.

This chain connects TRBV7-2 to TRBJ2-5; 13 nucleotides match TRBD2. CDR1 and CDR2 from the germline V gene are SGHTA and FQGNSA. The CDR3 consists of 19 residues. The ends lost 1 base at V and 4 bases at J; junction bases unmatched: 12. CDR3 region: CASSLGLGLAGDLRETQYF. The CDR3 nucleotides read TGTGCCAGCAGCTTAGGGTTAGGACTAGCGGGGGACCTTAGAGAGACCCAGTACTTC. Filled out from reference TRBV7-2 and TRBJ2-5, the complete variable domain reads GAGVSQSPSNKVTEKGKDVELRCDPISGHTALYWYRQSLGQGLEFLIYFQGNSAPDKSGLPSDRFSAERTGGSVSTLTIQRTQQEDSAVYLCASSLGLGLAGDLRETQYFGPGTRLLVL.

This chain joins TRBV6-2 or TRBV6-3 and TRBJ1-1, with D possibly TRBD1 on 6 matching bases. The CDR3 has 15 amino acids. The germline V and J ends were trimmed by 2 bases and 1 base, with 11 bases remaining between them. Germline V gene lookup returns CDR1 MNHEY and CDR2 SVGEGT. The CDR3 protein is CASSYGGHKNTEAFF. As DNA, the CDR3 is TGTGCCAGCAGTTACGGGGGACATAAGAACACTGAAGCTTTCTTT.

The rearrangement uses TRBV5-1 and TRBJ1-5, with 7 nucleotides matching TRBD1. The CDR3 sequence is 15 residues long. In germline, CDR1 is SGHRS, CDR2 YFSETQ. V lost 4 bases, J lost 1 base, and 5 bases stayed unmatched. The CDR3: CASSPRGGSNQPQHF. CDR3 DNA sequence: TGCGCCAGCAGCCCTAGAGGGGGCAGCAATCAGCCCCAGCATTTT.

V usage is TRBV15 and J usage is TRBJ2-1; 11 nucleotides agree with TRBD2. The CDR3 contains 17 residues. The trim removed 0 bases at V and 10 bases at J, leaving 11 bases unmatched. The germline gives CDR1 LNHNV, CDR2 YYDKDF (reference sequence). In DNA form, the CDR3 reads TGTGCCACCAGCAGAGATCAGGGGGGACTAGCGGACATGGAGCAGTTCTTC. It specifies CATSRDQGGLADMEQFF.

Comments on this clone: Distinct nucleotide sequences in the sample also encode this CDR3. This chain connects TRBV5-1 to TRBJ2-5; D is perhaps TRBD2 (5 bases). CDR3 length: 14 residues. Germline V CDR1 and CDR2: SGHRS, YFSETQ. Between the trimmed V and J ends, which lost 0 bases and 3 bases, there was a span of 9 bases. In DNA form, the CDR3 reads TGCGCCAGCAGCTTGGGCGGAGGCGAAGAGACCCAGTACTTC. Protein: CASSLGGGEETQYF.

The CDR3 loop reads CASSLGPIGQSDEQYF. The CDR3 DNA sequence: TGTGCCAGCAGCCTGGGGCCCATTGGGCAGTCGGACGAGCAGTACTTC. This chain joins TRBV5-4 and TRBJ2-7; D is perhaps TRBD1 (5 bases). Trimming removed 4 bases at V and 5 bases at J, with 22 bases between. There are 16 residues in the CDR3. The V gene's germline CDR1 is SGHNT and CDR2 YYREEE (reference sequence).

The chain carries TRBV9 and TRBJ1-2, with 9 bases aligning to TRBD1. CDR1 is SGDLS, CDR2 YYNGEE, per germline. There are 13 residues in the CDR3. V was pared by 0 bases and J by 8 bases, with 2 bases of the junction left unmatched. The CDR3 is CASSVDRGLGYTF. CDR3 nucleotides: TGTGCCAGCAGCGTAGACAGGGGGCTCGGCTACACCTTC. The full variable domain, completed using reference TRBV9 and TRBJ1-2, is DSGVTQTPKHLITATGQRVTLRCSPRSGDLSVYWYQQSLDQGLQFLIQYYNGEERAKGNILERFSAQQFPDLHSELNLSSLELGDSALYFCASSVDRGLGYTFGSGTRLTVV.

This clone was counted a few times. The rearrangement links TRBV2 to TRBJ2-7, with a weak D call TRBD1 (6 bases). The V gene's germline CDR1 is SNHLY and CDR2 FYNNEI. Deletions cut 4 bases from V and 4 bases from J, with 17 bases between. This CDR3 region has 15 residues. CDR3 loop: CASSAGLGQRYEQYF. The CDR3 coding sequence is TGTGCCAGCAGTGCCGGGCTGGGACAACGGTACGAGCAGTACTTC.

The CDR3 nucleotides read TGTGCCAGATCCGACAGGGCCAACACTGAAGCTTTCTTT. Protein: CARSDRANTEAFF. This chain uses TRBV21-1 with TRBJ1-1; TRBD1 is the table's D call and was not checked against the DNA. TRBV21-1 represents a pseudogene. The CDR3 has 13 residues.

This sequence joins TRBV7-9 and TRBJ1-5; a possible D gene is TRBD1 (5 bases). The CDR3 spans 14 residues. Looked up from germline, CDR1 is SEHNR and CDR2 is FQNEAQ (reference sequence). Trimming left V 5 bases short and J 6 bases short, with 14 bases between. The DNA of the CDR3 is TGTGCCAGCAGCCCTATTCAGGGAGGTCAGCCCCAGCATTTT. This sequence encodes CASSPIQGGQPQHF.

The CDR3 DNA reads as TGTGCCAGCAGTTTTCTCAGCGCCCCTGGAAACACCATATATTTT. Translation gives CASSFLSAPGNTIYF. The chain has TRBV2 and TRBJ1-3; D unresolved. The V end was cut by 5 bases, the J end by 2 bases, with 13 bases between. The CDR3 spans 15 residues. CDR1 and CDR2 from the germline V gene are SNHLY and FYNNEI.

V usage is TRBV9 and J usage is TRBJ2-7, with D tentatively TRBD1 (5 bases). In germline, CDR1 is SGDLS, CDR2 YYNGEE. V was cut by 0 bases and J by 5 bases, with 12 bases left in between. The CDR3 is 14 amino acids. The CDR3 coding sequence is TGTGCCAGCAGCGTAGAAGGGGATGGGAACGAGCAGTACTTC. Its protein product is CASSVEGDGNEQYF.

The chain couples TRBV7-7 to TRBJ2-1, with TRBD1 matching 10 bases. Germline loops: CDR1 SSHAT, CDR2 FNYEAQ (reference sequence). There are 14 residues in the CDR3. After removal of 5 bases from V and 6 bases from J, the junction contained 4 bases not matched to a gene. This chain's CDR3 is CASSRQGAGNEQFF. The CDR3 nucleotides are TGTGCCAGCAGCCGACAGGGGGCTGGCAATGAGCAGTTCTTC.

The rearrangement joins TRBV9 to TRBJ2-3, with TRBD2 as a possible D gene (6 bases). The CDR3 is 18 amino acids. Per the germline V gene, CDR1 is SGDLS and CDR2 is YYNGEE. Trimming stripped 4 bases from V and 0 bases from J, with 21 bases between. CDR3 DNA sequence: TGTGCCAGCAGCCGAAGCTTTGGGACTCTCGAGAGCACAGATACGCAGTATTTT. This gives the protein CASSRSFGTLESTDTQYF.

V gene TRBV15 combines with J gene TRBJ1-5; weak D call: TRBD1 (5 bases). The ends were cut back, 3 bases at V and 6 bases at J, with 12 bases in the middle. The CDR3 totals 14 residues. Germline lookup yields CDR1 LNHNV and CDR2 YYDKDF (reference sequence). In DNA form, the CDR3 reads TGTGCCACCAGCAGTGGACACTTGGGTCAGCCCCAGCATTTT. Its protein is CATSSGHLGQPQHF.

This chain connects TRBV4-1 to TRBJ1-1; 8 bases are shared with TRBD1. Germline CDR1 is MGHRA and CDR2 is YSYEKL. The CDR3 totals 16 residues. The V segment lost 0 bases and the J segment 1 base; nucleotides outside the gene matches: 4. This CDR3 reads CASSQDIGQGNTEAFF. The CDR3 region has the DNA TGCGCCAGCAGCCAAGATATCGGACAGGGGAACACTGAAGCTTTCTTT.

The chain combines TRBV27 with TRBJ1-2; 7 positions agree with TRBD1. CDR3 length: 16 amino acids. The V gene end was trimmed by 2 bases and the J gene end by 3 bases; junction bases not matched to a gene: 9. Germline CDR1 MNHEY, CDR2 SMNVEV (reference sequence). The CDR3 spells CASSLGEPGGHYGYTF. The CDR3 nucleotides are TGTGCCAGCAGTTTAGGAGAGCCAGGGGGTCACTATGGCTACACCTTC.

This sequence joins TRBV4-2 and TRBJ1-5; tentatively, D is TRBD1 (6 bases). The ends were cut back, 1 base at V and 7 bases at J, with 8 bases in the middle. Germline CDR1 and CDR2: LGHNA and YNFKEQ. This CDR3 spans 13 amino acids. The DNA of the CDR3 is TGTGCCAGCAGCCAAGCGAGGGGGCAGCCCCAGCATTTT. It encodes CASSQARGQPQHF.

This clone has more than one count but fewer than ten. V usage is TRBV6-5 and J usage is TRBJ1-1; D gene ambiguous. From germline, CDR1 is MNHEY and CDR2 SVGAGI. The CDR3 totals 14 residues. V was pared by 4 bases and J by 3 bases, with 12 bases between. This CDR3 reads CASSWSVEDTEAFF. CDR3 in DNA: TGTGCCAGCAGTTGGTCAGTGGAGGACACTGAAGCTTTCTTT.

The rearrangement uses TRBV2 and TRBJ2-7; the match to TRBD2 covers 10 bases. Unmatched junction bases numbered 9, after V lost 6 bases and J lost 4 bases. The CDR3 is made up of 15 amino acids. Germline values: CDR1 SNHLY, CDR2 FYNNEI. The CDR3 DNA follows: TGTGCCAGCAGGCATGAGGAACTAGCGGGGTACGAGCAGTACTTC. Protein sequence: CASRHEELAGYEQYF.